The 8 T cell receptor beta chains listed next were all sequenced from one sample in a study of cytomegalovirus exposure and HLA in healthy donors. This PCR relied on a set of 60 Vbeta primers and 13 Jbeta primers. Method: immunoSEQ multiplex PCR; TCRdb's copy keeps in-frame clones and lacks some. The sample records 150,000 to 200,000 clones, less than 85% being singletons. Specimen: PBMCs. These receptors all come from a boy between 10 and 17 years old in good health and CMV-seronegative.

The chain carries TRBV6-5 and TRBJ1-5; tentative D call: TRBD1 (6 bases). Trimming removed 0 bases from V and 2 bases from J, with 11 bases in between. CDR3 size: 16 residues. Germline V lookup: CDR1 MNHEY, CDR2 SVGAGI. The DNA for the CDR3 is TGTGCCAGCAGTTACTCGTCACAGGGTGGCAATCAGCCCCAGCATTTT. This encodes CASSYSSQGGNQPQHF.

The chain joins TRBV30 to TRBJ2-7, with TRBD2 as a possible D gene (6 bases). The germline gives CDR1 GTSNPN, CDR2 SVGIG (reference sequence). V lost 1 base, J lost 1 base, and 14 bases lay in between. This CDR3 has 15 amino acids. The CDR3 DNA reads TGTGCCTGGAGTGGGGGCCTAGCGACTTCCTACGAGCAGTACTTC. This codes for CAWSGGLATSYEQYF.

V is TRBV15 and J is TRBJ2-3; 7 bases are a match to TRBD1. The V gene end was trimmed by 1 base and the J gene end by 4 bases; junction bases not matched to a gene: 8. In germline, CDR1 is LNHNV, CDR2 YYDKDF (reference sequence). There are 16 residues in the CDR3. DNA of the CDR3: TGTGCCACCAGCAGAGCCTTGACAGGGTGGCCAGATACGCAGTATTTT. Its protein product is CATSRALTGWPDTQYF.

The chain uses TRBV7-9 and TRBJ1-1; D gene unclear. V lost 1 base and J 8 bases, leaving 8 bases between the germline ends. The CDR3 totals 12 residues. CDR1 and CDR2 (germline): SEHNR, FQNEAQ (reference sequence). This CDR3 is CASSLVAGEAFF. Here the CDR3 DNA reads TGTGCCAGCAGCTTAGTGGCAGGCGAAGCTTTCTTT.

This sequence joins TRBV5-5 and TRBJ1-2; 8 nucleotides agree with TRBD1. Trimming removed 1 base from V and 3 bases from J; junction bases left unmatched: 17. Germline CDR1 SGHKS, CDR2 YYEKEE (reference sequence). This CDR3 comprises 19 residues. The CDR3 DNA reads TGTGCCAGCAGCTTGTTCCATATACAGGGGGGTTTGAGAGACTATGGCTACACCTTC. It encodes CASSLFHIQGGLRDYGYTF.

The chain couples TRBV5-8 to TRBJ2-1, with 9 nucleotides matching TRBD2. There are 14 residues in the CDR3. Germline values: CDR1 SGHTS, CDR2 YDEGEE. The V segment lost 4 bases and the J segment 4 bases; nucleotides outside the gene matches: 3. CDR3 bases: TGTGCCAGCAGCCTGGGACTAGCTTACAATGAGCAGTTCTTC. Its translation: CASSLGLAYNEQFF.

The rearrangement joins TRBV29-1 to TRBJ2-5, with 7 bases fitting TRBD2. After removal of 4 bases from V and 5 bases from J, the junction contained 10 bases not matched to a gene. In germline, CDR1 is SQVTM, CDR2 ANQGSEA. The CDR3 runs to 14 residues. The CDR3 DNA sequence: TGCAGCGTTGTTTCGCGGGAGATAGACGAGACCCAGTACTTC. Its protein is CSVVSREIDETQYF.

The rearrangement links TRBV11-1 to TRBJ1-1; D call uncertain. The V and J ends lost 0 bases and 7 bases respectively, with 9 bases between them. The CDR3 is 13 amino acids. Germline CDR1 is SGHAT and CDR2 is FQDESV (reference sequence). The CDR3 nucleotides are TGTGCCAGCAGCTTAGCAGGGAGGCGTGAAGCTTTCTTT. Amino acid sequence: CASSLAGRREAFF.